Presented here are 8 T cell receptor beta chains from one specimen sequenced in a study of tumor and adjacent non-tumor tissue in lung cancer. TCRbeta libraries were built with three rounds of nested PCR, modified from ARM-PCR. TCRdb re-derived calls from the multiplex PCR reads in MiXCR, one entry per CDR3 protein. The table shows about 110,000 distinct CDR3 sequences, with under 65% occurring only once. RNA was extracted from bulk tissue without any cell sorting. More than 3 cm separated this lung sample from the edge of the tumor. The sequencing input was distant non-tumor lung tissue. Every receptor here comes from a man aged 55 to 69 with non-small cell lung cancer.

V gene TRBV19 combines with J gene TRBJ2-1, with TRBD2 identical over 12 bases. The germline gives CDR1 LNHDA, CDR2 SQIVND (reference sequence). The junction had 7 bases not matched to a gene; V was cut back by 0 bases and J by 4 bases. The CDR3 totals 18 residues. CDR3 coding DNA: TGTGCCAGTAGTATAGATCACCGACTAGCGGGAGTGTACAATGAGCAGTTCTTC. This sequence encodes CASSIDHRLAGVYNEQFF.

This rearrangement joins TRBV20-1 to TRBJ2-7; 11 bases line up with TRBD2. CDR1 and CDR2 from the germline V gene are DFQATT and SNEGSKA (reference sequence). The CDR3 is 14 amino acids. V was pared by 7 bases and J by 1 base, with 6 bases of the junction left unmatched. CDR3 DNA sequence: TGCAGTGTTGGATTAGCGGGGGGGTCCTACGAGCAGTACTTC. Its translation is CSVGLAGGSYEQYF.

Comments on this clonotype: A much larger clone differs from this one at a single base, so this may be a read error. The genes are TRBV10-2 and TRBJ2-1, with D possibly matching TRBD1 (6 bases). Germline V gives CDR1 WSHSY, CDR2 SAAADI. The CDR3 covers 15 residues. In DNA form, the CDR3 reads TGCACCAGCGTTTCCGGGACACCAAGCTTAAATGAGCAGTTCTTC. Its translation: CTSVSGTPSLNEQFF.

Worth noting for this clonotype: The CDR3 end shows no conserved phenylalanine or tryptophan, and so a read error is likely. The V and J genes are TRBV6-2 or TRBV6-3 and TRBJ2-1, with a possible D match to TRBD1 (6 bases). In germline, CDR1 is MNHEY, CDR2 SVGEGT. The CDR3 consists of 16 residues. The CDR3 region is CASSTPIIAGDNGQFL. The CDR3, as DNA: TGTGCCAGCAGCACCCCGATAATAGCAGGGGACAATGGGCAGTTCTTA.

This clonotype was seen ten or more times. The CDR3 coding sequence is TGTGCCAGCAGCATTGGGACAGGCAATCAGCCCCAGCATTTT. Residues: CASSIGTGNQPQHF. This rearrangement joins TRBV12-3 or TRBV12-4 to TRBJ1-5; 7 bases line up with TRBD1. Trimming cost V 6 bases and J 2 bases; bases outside gene matches: 4. CDR3 length: 14 residues.

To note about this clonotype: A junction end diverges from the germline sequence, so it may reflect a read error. In DNA, the CDR3 is TGTGCCAACAGTGAAGGAACGGGAGATATGCAGTATTTT. Translation: CANSEGTGDMQYF. The rearrangement links TRBV6-1 to TRBJ2-3; D possibly corresponds to TRBD2 (6 bases). This CDR3 region has 13 residues. Germline loops: CDR1 MNHNS, CDR2 SASEGT.

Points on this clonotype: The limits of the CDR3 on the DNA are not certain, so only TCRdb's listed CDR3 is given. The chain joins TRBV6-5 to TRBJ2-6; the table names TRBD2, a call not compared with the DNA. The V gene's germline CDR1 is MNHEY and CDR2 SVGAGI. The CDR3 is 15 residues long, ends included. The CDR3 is CASSYVGAGANVLTF.

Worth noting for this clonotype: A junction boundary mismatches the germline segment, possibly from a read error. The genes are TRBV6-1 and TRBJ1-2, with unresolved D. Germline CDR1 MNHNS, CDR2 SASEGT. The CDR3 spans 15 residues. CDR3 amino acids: CACSEWGARDYSYTF. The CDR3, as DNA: TGTGCCTGCAGTGAATGGGGAGCAAGAGACTATAGCTACACCTTC.